These T cell receptor beta chains were read from a single sample in a study of T cells after yellow fever vaccination. Via MiXCR, TCRdb re-called the 5' RACE reads, giving one row per CDR3 protein. The sample consists of 600,000 to 750,000 distinct CDR3 sequences, 9% to 15% of them appearing once. This material consisted of PBMCs, taken on the day of the yellow fever booster vaccination. The receptors here all came from a man aged 30 to 45 who received the YFV17D yellow fever vaccine. Each CDR3 is given with its conserved first and last residue. A D gene is named only where the DNA matches it firmly. The size field is filled for only some rows; it gives once, few, many or a size class.

d_call: NA; v_call: TRBV7-2; clone_size: many; j_call: TRBJ2-5; cdr3_nt: TGTGCCAGCAGCTTAGCGGCGGTGGAGACCCAGTACTTC; cdr3_aa: CASSLAAVETQYF
d_call: TRBD2; v_call: TRBV2; clone_size: NA; j_call: TRBJ2-1; cdr3_nt: TGTGCCAAGACACTAGCGGAATCAAATGAGCAGTTCTTC; cdr3_aa: CAKTLAESNEQFF
d_call: NA; v_call: TRBV7-2; clone_size: NA; j_call: TRBJ2-3; cdr3_nt: TGTGCCAGCAGCTTACGCTCTCGAGTATCTGTAGGGAATACGCAGTATTTT; cdr3_aa: CASSLRSRVSVGNTQYF
d_call: NA; v_call: TRBV20-1; clone_size: NA; j_call: TRBJ1-5; cdr3_nt: TGCAGTGCCGTTCGGGGCAGTAGCAATCAGCCCCAGCATTTT; cdr3_aa: CSAVRGSSNQPQHF
d_call: TRBD1; v_call: TRBV7-2; clone_size: NA; j_call: TRBJ2-3; cdr3_nt: TGTGCCAGCAGCTTAGCCCCCGGGACAGCTAGCACAGATACGCAGTATTTT; cdr3_aa: CASSLAPGTASTDTQYF
d_call: NA; v_call: TRBV24-1; clone_size: few; j_call: TRBJ2-1; cdr3_nt: TGTGCCACCAGTGATGCCCAGGGGCAGCAGTTCTTC; cdr3_aa: CATSDAQGQQFF
d_call: NA; v_call: TRBV28; clone_size: few; j_call: TRBJ2-1; cdr3_nt: TGTGCCAGCGTCCTAGATCCGGCCCTCGAGCAGTTCTTC; cdr3_aa: CASVLDPALEQFF
d_call: TRBD2; v_call: TRBV25-1; clone_size: NA; j_call: TRBJ2-2; cdr3_nt: TGTGCCAGCAGTGGCCCGGGGCTAGCGGGAGTTCACAACACCGGGGAGCTGTTTTTT; cdr3_aa: CASSGPGLAGVHNTGELFF
d_call: NA; v_call: TRBV29-1; clone_size: many; j_call: TRBJ2-3; cdr3_nt: TGCAGCGTTGACCCCATCGCACATGGGGGAAGCACAGATACGCAGTATTTT; cdr3_aa: CSVDPIAHGGSTDTQYF
d_call: NA; v_call: TRBV28; clone_size: NA; j_call: TRBJ2-2; cdr3_nt: TGTGCCAGCAGGATCGGTCGGAACACCGGGGAGCTGTTTTTT; cdr3_aa: CASRIGRNTGELFF
d_call: TRBD2; v_call: TRBV6-5; clone_size: NA; j_call: TRBJ2-1; cdr3_nt: TGTGCCAGCAGTTACGACCCTAGCGGGTTTTACAATGAGCAGTTCTTC; cdr3_aa: CASSYDPSGFYNEQFF